A single T cell receptor (beta chain) is shown here with its context. The junction differs from germline at one of its ends, possibly a read error. This sample is part of a study of kidney transplant recipient with SARS-CoV-2 infection. TCRdb reprocessed the reads via MiXCR and lists one record per CDR3 protein. The sample yields roughly 250,000 distinct CDR3 sequences, 29% seen once. The receptor's source is a male patient in his 30s who had COVID-19 and was a kidney transplant recipient. Some T cells may have originated in the graft donor. Here the sequenced sample was a blood sample, taken at baseline and on roughly day 110 from a kidney transplant recipient.

This chain's CDR3 is CAGSISRHHGKTYGYTF. The DNA of the CDR3 is TGTGCCGGCAGCATTTCTAGACACCATGGAAAGACCTATGGCTACACCTTC. The chain employs TRBV7-9 and TRBJ1-2; D remains ambiguous. The CDR3 is 17 residues long. From germline, CDR1 is SEHNR and CDR2 FQNEAQ (reference sequence).